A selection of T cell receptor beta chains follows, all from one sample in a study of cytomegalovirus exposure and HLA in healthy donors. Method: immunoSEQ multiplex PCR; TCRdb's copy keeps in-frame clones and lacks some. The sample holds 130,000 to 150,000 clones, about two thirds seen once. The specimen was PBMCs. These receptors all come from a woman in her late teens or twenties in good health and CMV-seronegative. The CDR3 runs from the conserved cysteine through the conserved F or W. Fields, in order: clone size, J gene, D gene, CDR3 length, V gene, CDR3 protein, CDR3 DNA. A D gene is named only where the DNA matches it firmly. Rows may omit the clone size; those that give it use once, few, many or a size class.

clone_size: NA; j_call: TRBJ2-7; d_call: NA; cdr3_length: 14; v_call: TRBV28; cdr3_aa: CASSLYQGSHEQYF; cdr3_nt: TGTGCCAGCAGTTTATATCAGGGTTCCCACGAGCAGTACTTC
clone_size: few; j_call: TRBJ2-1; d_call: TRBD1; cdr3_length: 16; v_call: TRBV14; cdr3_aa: CASSQGFGQVYHEQFF; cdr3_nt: TGTGCCAGCAGCCAAGGGTTCGGACAGGTTTACCATGAGCAGTTCTTC
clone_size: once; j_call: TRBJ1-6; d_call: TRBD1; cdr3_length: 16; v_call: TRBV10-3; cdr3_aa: CAIGRQGSSYNSPLHF; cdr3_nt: TGTGCCATCGGGCGACAGGGGAGCTCCTATAATTCACCCCTCCACTTT
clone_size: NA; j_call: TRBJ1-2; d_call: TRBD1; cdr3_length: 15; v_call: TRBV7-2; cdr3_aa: CASSPRQGAGYGYTF; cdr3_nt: TGTGCCAGCAGCCCGCGACAGGGGGCTGGGTATGGCTACACCTTC
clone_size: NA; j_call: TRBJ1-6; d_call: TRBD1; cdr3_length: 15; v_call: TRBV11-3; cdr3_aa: CASSPGQGSGSPLHF; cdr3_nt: TGTGCCAGCAGCCCTGGACAGGGATCGGGTTCACCCCTCCACTTT
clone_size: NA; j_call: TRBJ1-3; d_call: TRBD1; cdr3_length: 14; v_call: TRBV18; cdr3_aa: CASKWTGPGNTIYF; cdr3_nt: TGTGCCAGCAAATGGACAGGCCCTGGAAACACCATATATTTT
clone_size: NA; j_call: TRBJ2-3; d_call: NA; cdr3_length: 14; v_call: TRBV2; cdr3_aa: CASGKDSSTDTQYF; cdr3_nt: TGTGCCAGCGGCAAGGACTCTAGCACAGATACGCAGTATTTT
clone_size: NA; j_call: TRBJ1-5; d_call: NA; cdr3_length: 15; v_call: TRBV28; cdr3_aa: CASIFRARGNQPQHF; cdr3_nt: TGTGCCAGCATTTTCAGGGCTCGTGGCAATCAGCCCCAGCATTTT
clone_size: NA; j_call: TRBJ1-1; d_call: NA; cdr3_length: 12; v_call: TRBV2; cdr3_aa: CASPAGGTEAFF; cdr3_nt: TGTGCCAGCCCCGCGGGAGGTACTGAAGCTTTCTTT
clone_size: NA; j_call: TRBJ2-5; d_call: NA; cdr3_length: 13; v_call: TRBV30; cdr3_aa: CAWSSTDKETQYF; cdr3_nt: TGTGCCTGGAGTTCGACAGACAAAGAGACCCAGTACTTC
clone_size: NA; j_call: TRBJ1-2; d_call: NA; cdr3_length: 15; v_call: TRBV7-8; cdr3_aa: CASSFQGQANYGYTF; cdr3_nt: TGTGCCAGCAGCTTCCAGGGGCAAGCTAACTATGGCTACACCTTC
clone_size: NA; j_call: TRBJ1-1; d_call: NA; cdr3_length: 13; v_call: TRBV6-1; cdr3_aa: CASRYRVSTEAFF; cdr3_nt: TGTGCCAGCAGATACAGGGTCTCCACTGAAGCTTTCTTT
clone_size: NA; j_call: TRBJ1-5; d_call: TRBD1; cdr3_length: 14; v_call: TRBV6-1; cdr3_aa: CASRGQGLWQPQHF; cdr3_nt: TGTGCCAGCAGGGGACAGGGGCTTTGGCAGCCCCAGCATTTT
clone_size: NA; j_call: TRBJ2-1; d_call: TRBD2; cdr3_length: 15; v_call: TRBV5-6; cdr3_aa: CASSLRLADYNEQFF; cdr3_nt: TGTGCCAGCAGCTTAAGGCTAGCGGACTACAATGAGCAGTTCTTC
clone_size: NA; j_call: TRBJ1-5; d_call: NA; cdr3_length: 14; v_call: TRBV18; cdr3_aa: CASSPNGFNQPQHF; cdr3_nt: TGTGCCAGCTCACCAAACGGGTTCAATCAGCCCCAGCATTTT
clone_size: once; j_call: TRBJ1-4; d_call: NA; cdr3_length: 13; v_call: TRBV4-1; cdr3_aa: CASSQLPRQKLFF; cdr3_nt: TGCGCCAGCAGCCAACTTCCTCGACAGAAACTGTTTTTT
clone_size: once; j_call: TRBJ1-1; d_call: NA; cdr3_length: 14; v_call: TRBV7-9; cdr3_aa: CASSPEWESTEAFF; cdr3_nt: TGTGCCAGCAGCCCAGAATGGGAGAGCACTGAAGCTTTCTTT
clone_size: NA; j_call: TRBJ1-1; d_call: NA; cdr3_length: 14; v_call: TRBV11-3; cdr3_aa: CASSPTGGDTEAFF; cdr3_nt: TGTGCCAGCTCCCCCACGGGGGGAGACACTGAAGCTTTCTTT
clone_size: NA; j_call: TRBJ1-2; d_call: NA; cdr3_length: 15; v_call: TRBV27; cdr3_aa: CASSLLGQLNYGYTF; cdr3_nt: TGTGCCAGCAGTTTACTAGGACAGCTTAACTATGGCTACACCTTC
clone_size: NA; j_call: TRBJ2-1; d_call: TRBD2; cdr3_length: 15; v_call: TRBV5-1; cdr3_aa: CATKTSGRPYNEQFF; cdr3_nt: TGCGCCACCAAAACTAGCGGGAGACCCTACAATGAGCAGTTCTTC
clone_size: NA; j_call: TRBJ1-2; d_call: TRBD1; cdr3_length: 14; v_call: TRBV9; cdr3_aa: CASSVGDRSYGYTF; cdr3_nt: TGTGCCAGCAGCGTGGGGGACAGAAGCTATGGCTACACCTTC
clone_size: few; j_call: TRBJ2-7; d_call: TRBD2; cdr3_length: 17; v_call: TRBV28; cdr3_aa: CASSFTRLAGGTYEQYF; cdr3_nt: TGTGCCAGCAGTTTCACCCGACTAGCGGGGGGGACCTACGAGCAGTACTTC
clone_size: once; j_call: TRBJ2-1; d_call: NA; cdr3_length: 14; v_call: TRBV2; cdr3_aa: CASGYSEVVNEQFF; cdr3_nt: TGTGCCAGCGGCTACTCGGAGGTTGTCAATGAGCAGTTCTTC
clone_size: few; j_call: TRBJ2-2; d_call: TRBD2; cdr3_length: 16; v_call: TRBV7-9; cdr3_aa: CASSSKAGLNTGELFF; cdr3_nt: TGTGCCAGCAGTTCCAAAGCGGGATTAAACACCGGGGAGCTGTTTTTT
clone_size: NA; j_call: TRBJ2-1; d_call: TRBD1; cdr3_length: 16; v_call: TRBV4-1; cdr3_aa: CASSQQTGTGGHEQFF; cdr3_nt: TGCGCCAGCAGCCAACAAACCGGGACAGGGGGCCATGAGCAGTTCTTC
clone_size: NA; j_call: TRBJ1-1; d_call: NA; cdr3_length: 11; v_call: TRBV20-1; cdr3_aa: CSAIQGMWAFF; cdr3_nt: TGCAGTGCTATACAGGGAATGTGGGCTTTCTTT
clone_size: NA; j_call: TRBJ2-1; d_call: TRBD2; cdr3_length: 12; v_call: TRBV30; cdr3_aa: CAWSVSGTRQFF; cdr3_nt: TGTGCCTGGAGTGTCTCGGGGACTAGGCAGTTCTTC
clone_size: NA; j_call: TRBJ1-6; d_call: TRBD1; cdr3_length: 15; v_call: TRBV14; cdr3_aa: CASSYRQGVSSPLHF; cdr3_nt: TGTGCCAGCAGCTACAGACAGGGTGTTTCTTCACCCCTCCACTTT
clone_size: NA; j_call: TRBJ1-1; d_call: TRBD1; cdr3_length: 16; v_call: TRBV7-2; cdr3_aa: CASSSRVGQKNTEAFF; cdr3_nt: TGTGCCAGCAGCTCTAGGGTGGGACAGAAGAACACTGAAGCTTTCTTT
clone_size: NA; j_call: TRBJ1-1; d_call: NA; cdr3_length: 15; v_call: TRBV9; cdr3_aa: CASSDSGTSNTEAFF; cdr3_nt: TGTGCCAGCAGCGACTCCGGGACATCGAACACTGAAGCTTTCTTT
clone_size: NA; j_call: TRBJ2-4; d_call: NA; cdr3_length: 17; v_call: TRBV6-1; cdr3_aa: CASSEDGGIWAKNSQYF; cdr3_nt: TGTGCCAGCAGTGAAGACGGGGGAATCTGGGCCAAAAACAGTCAGTACTTC
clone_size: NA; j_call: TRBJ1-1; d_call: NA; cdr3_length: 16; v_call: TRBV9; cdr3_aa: CASSSRPLQSGTEAFF; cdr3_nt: TGTGCCAGTAGCTCACGTCCTCTTCAAAGCGGGACTGAAGCTTTCTTT
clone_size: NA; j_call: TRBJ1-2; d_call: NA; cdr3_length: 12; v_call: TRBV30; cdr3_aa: CAWSVTGFGYTF; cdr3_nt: TGTGCCTGGAGTGTAACAGGCTTTGGCTACACCTTC
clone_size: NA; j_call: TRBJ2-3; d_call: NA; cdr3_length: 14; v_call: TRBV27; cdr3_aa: CASKWGHSTDTQYF; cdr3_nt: TGTGCCAGCAAGTGGGGCCATAGCACAGATACGCAGTATTTT
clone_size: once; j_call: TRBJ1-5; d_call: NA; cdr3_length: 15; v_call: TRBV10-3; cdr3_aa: CAISTDSYSNQPQHF; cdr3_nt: TGTGCCATCAGCACGGACAGCTATAGCAATCAGCCCCAGCATTTT
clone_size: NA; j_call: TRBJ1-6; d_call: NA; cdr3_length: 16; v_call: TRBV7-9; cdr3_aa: CATRGGRSSYNSPLHF; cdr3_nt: TGTGCCACAAGGGGTGGCAGGAGCTCCTATAATTCACCCCTCCACTTT
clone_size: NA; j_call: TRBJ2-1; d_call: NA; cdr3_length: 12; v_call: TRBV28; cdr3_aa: CASSFSHNEQFF; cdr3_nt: TGTGCCAGCAGTTTTAGTCACAATGAGCAGTTCTTC
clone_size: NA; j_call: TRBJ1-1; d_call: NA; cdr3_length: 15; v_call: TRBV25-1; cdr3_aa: CASSDYGGPGAEAFF; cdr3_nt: TGTGCCAGCAGTGATTACGGGGGGCCGGGCGCTGAAGCTTTCTTT
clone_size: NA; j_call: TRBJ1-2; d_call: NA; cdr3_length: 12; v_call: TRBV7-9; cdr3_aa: CASSLALGGYTF; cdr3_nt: TGTGCCAGCAGCCTCGCACTTGGTGGCTACACCTTC
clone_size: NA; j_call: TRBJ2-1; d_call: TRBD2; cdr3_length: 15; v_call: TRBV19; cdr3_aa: CASKGTLAGENEQFF; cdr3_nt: TGTGCCAGTAAGGGAACACTAGCGGGAGAAAATGAGCAGTTCTTC
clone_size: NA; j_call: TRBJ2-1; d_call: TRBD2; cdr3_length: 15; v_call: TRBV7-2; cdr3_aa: CASSLGLAGRGEQFF; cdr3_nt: TGTGCCAGCAGCTTAGGACTAGCGGGGCGTGGTGAGCAGTTCTTC